A single sample is the source of the 24 T cell receptor beta chains below, sequenced in a study of PD-1 blockade in classical Hodgkin lymphoma. Sample time point: cycle 4 day 1 (C4D1), after around six weeks of nivolumab. Every single patient, without exception, relapsed after autologous stem cell transplantation, and brentuximab vedotin exposure varied. Measured with immunoSEQ multiplex PCR; TCRdb has only the in-frame clones, and not every one. The sample has 100,000 or so clones, less than 95% seen once. This material consisted of peripheral blood mononuclear cells (PBMCs), taken before the fourth cycle of nivolumab. The source of these receptors is a human donor with classical Hodgkin lymphoma.

The chain recombines TRBV19 with TRBJ1-5; tentative D call: TRBD1 (5 bases). Germline V lookup: CDR1 LNHDA, CDR2 SQIVND (reference sequence). The CDR3 length is 14 residues. V dropped 9 bases and J dropped 7 bases, with 19 bases sitting between them. The CDR3 coding sequence is TGTGCCAGCGCGGCCAAGGGGTTAGGGCAGCCCCAGCATTTT. It yields the protein CASAAKGLGQPQHF.

V and J are TRBV2 and TRBJ2-2, with D possibly TRBD1 on 5 matching bases. This CDR3 comprises 13 residues. Between the trimmed V and J ends, which lost 7 bases and 5 bases, there was a span of 11 bases. Germline V gene lookup returns CDR1 SNHLY and CDR2 FYNNEI. CDR3 protein: CASTPGWTGELFF. CDR3 DNA: TGTGCCAGCACTCCAGGGTGGACCGGGGAGCTGTTTTTT.

The rearrangement uses TRBV5-1 and TRBJ2-3; TRBD2 matches at 12 bases. The CDR3 loop spans 19 amino acids. V lost 0 bases and J lost 2; bases outside the gene matches: 10. Germline V lookup: CDR1 SGHRS, CDR2 YFSETQ. DNA for the CDR3: TGCGCCAGCAGCTTGGTCGCTAGCGGGGGGGCGGTTCCCACAGATACGCAGTATTTT. This encodes CASSLVASGGAVPTDTQYF.

This clone was observed once. The chain's CDR3 is CASRISTGRWDTGELFF. In DNA form, the CDR3 reads TGTGCCAGCAGGATCTCCACAGGACGGTGGGACACCGGGGAGCTGTTTTTT. The chain links TRBV7-2 to TRBJ2-2, with D possibly matching TRBD1 (5 bases). The CDR3 loop spans 17 amino acids. V was trimmed by 6 bases and J by 3 bases, leaving 20 bases between them. Germline CDR1 and CDR2: SGHTA and FQGNSA.

This clone was observed a single time. Here the CDR3 DNA reads TGTGCCAACGTTCTAGTGTACCAAGAGACCCAGTACTTC. This sequence encodes CANVLVYQETQYF. V and J are TRBV7-2 and TRBJ2-5; D is unclear. V was pared by 10 bases and J by 0 bases, with 12 bases between. Germline loops: CDR1 SGHTA, CDR2 FQGNSA. The CDR3 runs 13 residues.

The chain uses TRBV19 and TRBJ1-4; D might be TRBD1 (5 bases). This CDR3 spans 17 amino acids. V dropped 7 bases and J dropped 0 bases, with 18 bases sitting between them. Germline V lookup: CDR1 LNHDA, CDR2 SQIVND (reference sequence). CDR3 protein: CASTPFVGATTNEKLFF. The CDR3 bases are TGTGCCAGTACCCCTTTTGTAGGGGCCACAACTAATGAAAAACTGTTTTTT.

The gene calls are TRBV10-3 and TRBJ2-5, with TRBD1 identical over 7 bases. Per the germline V gene, CDR1 is ENHRY and CDR2 is SYGVKD. With 11 bases clipped from V and 7 bases from J, the junction kept 13 bases outside the gene matches. The CDR3 length is 13 residues. CDR3 sequence: CAAQGVGVGTQYF. The CDR3 bases are TGTGCCGCGCAGGGGGTGGGGGTCGGGACCCAGTACTTC.

This chain joins TRBV27 and TRBJ1-5; 8 bases map to TRBD1. In germline, CDR1 is MNHEY, CDR2 SMNVEV (reference sequence). Unmatched junction bases numbered 5, after V lost 8 bases and J lost 2 bases. The CDR3 contains 14 residues. The CDR3 region is CASWTGHGNQPQHF. The CDR3 nucleotides are TGTGCCAGCTGGACAGGGCACGGCAATCAGCCCCAGCATTTT.

This rearrangement joins TRBV19 to TRBJ1-1, with unresolved D. The germline V and J ends were trimmed by 3 bases and 4 bases, with 15 bases remaining between them. In germline, CDR1 is LNHDA, CDR2 SQIVND (reference sequence). The length of the CDR3 is 15 residues. The CDR3 DNA follows: TGTGCCAGTAGTATGGAGGACTTCTCGGGCACTGAAGCTTTCTTT. Protein product: CASSMEDFSGTEAFF.

The chain has TRBV5-1 and TRBJ2-5, with a tentative D call TRBD1 (6 bases). This CDR3 contains 14 residues. Deletions cut 0 bases from V and 6 bases from J, with 12 bases between. Germline V gives CDR1 SGHRS, CDR2 YFSETQ. CDR3 DNA sequence: TGCGCCAGCAGCTTGGAAAACAGGGATCAGACCCAGTACTTC. As protein: CASSLENRDQTQYF.

The rearrangement joins TRBV11-3 to TRBJ2-2, with 14 bases that match TRBD2. The junction had 2 bases not matched to a gene; V was cut back by 5 bases and J by 6 bases. CDR3 length: 15 residues. Per germline, CDR1 SGHNT and CDR2 YENEEA. For the CDR3, the DNA is TGTGCCAGCAGCCGACTAGCGGGGGGGCCCGGGGAGCTGTTTTTT. Amino acids: CASSRLAGGPGELFF. Using reference TRBV11-3 and TRBJ2-2 for the parts outside the CDR3, the full variable domain is EAGVVQSPRYKIIEKKQPVAFWCNPISGHNTLYWYLQNLGQGPELLIRYENEEAVDDSQLPKDRFSAERLKGVDSTLKIQPAELGDSAVYLCASSRLAGGPGELFFGEGSRLTVL.

V and J are TRBV7-6 and TRBJ1-6; weak D call: TRBD1 (5 bases). Germline V lookup: CDR1 SGHVS, CDR2 FNYEAQ. This CDR3 is 15 amino acids long. Trimming left V 1 base short and J 8 bases short, with 12 bases between. CDR3 loop: CASSLGGGLDSPLHF. As DNA, the CDR3 is TGTGCCAGCAGCTTAGGGGGGGGATTGGATTCACCCCTCCACTTT.

The chain carries TRBV7-6 and TRBJ1-4; 7 nucleotides agree with TRBD1. Trimming cost V 5 bases and J 8 bases; bases outside gene matches: 11. This CDR3 is built from 15 residues. Per germline, CDR1 SGHVS and CDR2 FNYEAQ. The CDR3: CASSATTGVREKLFF. CDR3 bases: TGTGCCAGCAGCGCGACTACAGGGGTTAGAGAAAAACTGTTTTTT.

The chain recombines TRBV7-6 with TRBJ1-3, with 7 bases identical to TRBD1. The CDR3 spans 16 residues. Germline V lookup: CDR1 SGHVS, CDR2 FNYEAQ. Trimming at V came to 1 base and at J to 4 bases, leaving 7 bases not matched to a gene. The CDR3 DNA reads TGTGCCAGCAGCTTAGTGCGTGGGACAGTCGGAAACACCATATATTTT. Its protein product is CASSLVRGTVGNTIYF.

The J gene is TRBJ1-6, the V gene TRBV19; 10 bases fit TRBD1. There are 16 residues in the CDR3. The germline V gene encodes CDR1 LNHDA and CDR2 SQIVND (reference sequence). Trimming removed 6 bases from V and 8 bases from J; junction bases left unmatched: 10. The CDR3 reads CASSQRGQGSYSPLHF. The CDR3, as DNA: TGTGCCAGTAGCCAGCGGGGACAGGGGAGTTATTCACCCCTCCACTTT.

J is TRBJ1-1 and V is TRBV7-9; the D is unclear. The V gene lost 2 bases and the J gene lost 6 bases, with 16 bases spanning the gap. The germline CDR1 and CDR2 sequences are SEHNR and FQNEAQ (reference sequence). This CDR3 contains 15 residues. CDR3 protein: CASSLRGPVLSEAFF. As DNA, the CDR3 is TGTGCCAGCAGCTTAAGAGGGCCAGTTCTCTCTGAAGCTTTCTTT.

A single count supports this clone. The chain is built from TRBV19 and TRBJ2-3; TRBD2 is a possible D gene (6 bases). The CDR3 covers 15 residues. Trimming removed 5 bases from V and 2 bases from J, with 14 bases in between. Germline loops: CDR1 LNHDA, CDR2 SQIVND (reference sequence). CDR3 sequence (DNA): TGTGCCAGTAGTTTGCTGCGCGGGACCACAGATACGCAGTATTTT. Its protein is CASSLLRGTTDTQYF.

The chain joins TRBV7-2 to TRBJ2-2; the D gene is possibly TRBD1 (5 bases). V dropped 3 bases and J dropped 5 bases, with 7 bases sitting between them. The CDR3 is made up of 13 amino acids. Germline values: CDR1 SGHTA, CDR2 FQGNSA. The CDR3: CASSFQGTGELFF. CDR3 DNA sequence: TGTGCCAGCAGCTTTCAGGGAACCGGGGAGCTGTTTTTT.

V gene TRBV30 combines with J gene TRBJ1-1, with D perhaps TRBD1 (6 bases). Between the trimmed V and J ends, which lost 8 bases and 0 bases, there was a span of 10 bases. The CDR3 extends over 12 amino acids. In germline, CDR1 is GTSNPN, CDR2 SVGIG (reference sequence). The CDR3 loop is CAGNRVNTEAFF. Here the CDR3 DNA reads TGTGCCGGAAACAGGGTGAACACTGAAGCTTTCTTT.

The chain uses TRBV28 and TRBJ1-1; D is uncertain. In germline, CDR1 is MDHEN, CDR2 SYDVKM. V was pared by 3 bases and J by 0 bases, with 2 bases between. The CDR3 is 12 residues long. The CDR3 spells CASSFMNTEAFF. CDR3 nucleotides: TGTGCCAGCAGTTTCATGAACACTGAAGCTTTCTTT.

V and J are TRBV11-3 and TRBJ2-1, with 10 bases identical to TRBD2. The CDR3 sequence is 16 residues long. Germline V lookup: CDR1 SGHNT, CDR2 YENEEA. With 5 bases clipped from V and 0 bases from J, the junction kept 4 bases outside the gene matches. CDR3 bases: TGTGCCAGCAGCCCCCGACTAGCGGGCTCCTACAATGAGCAGTTCTTC. This codes for CASSPRLAGSYNEQFF.

J is TRBJ2-7 and V is TRBV28; D is possibly TRBD2 (6 bases). Per the germline V gene, CDR1 is MDHEN and CDR2 is SYDVKM. Deletions cut 8 bases from V and 0 bases from J, with 26 bases between. The CDR3 length is 18 residues. The chain's CDR3 is CASFPPPINSGPSYEQYF. CDR3 coding DNA: TGTGCCAGCTTCCCCCCCCCGATTAATAGCGGCCCCTCCTACGAGCAGTACTTC.

The chain links TRBV19 to TRBJ1-1; TRBD1 is a possible D gene (5 bases). Looked up from germline, CDR1 is LNHDA and CDR2 is SQIVND (reference sequence). The V and J ends lost 2 bases and 10 bases respectively, with 8 bases between them. This CDR3 spans 11 amino acids. This CDR3 reads CASSIIGAAFF. The CDR3 bases are TGTGCCAGTAGTATAATAGGGGCAGCTTTCTTT.

The chain links TRBV6-5 to TRBJ1-3; D is perhaps TRBD1 (6 bases). CDR1 and CDR2 from the germline V gene are MNHEY and SVGAGI. The ends were cut back, 3 bases at V and 4 bases at J, with 10 bases in the middle. CDR3 length equals 14 residues. CDR3 DNA sequence: TGTGCCAGCAGTTATGGGGGGCTAGGAAACACCATATATTTT. This sequence encodes CASSYGGLGNTIYF.